Listed here is a single T cell receptor (beta chain). Its matching antigen is unknown. It is unclear where the CDR3 begins or ends on the DNA, so no DNA is shown, and the CDR3 is as TCRdb lists it. Separate from the roughly 630-subject first cohort was the approximately 120-subject validation cohort, to which the donors belonged. This entry comes from a study of cytomegalovirus exposure and HLA in healthy donors. Whole-study findings and limits: A few chains linked to CMV were shown in vitro to be specific for CMV antigens.

Measured with immunoSEQ multiplex PCR; TCRdb has only the in-frame clones, and not every one. The data contain some 240,000 clones, around four fifths of them singletons. Including both end residues, the CDR3 is 15 amino acids long. Germline V lookup: CDR1 MNHNY, CDR2 SVGAGI (reference sequence). The sequenced sample consisted of PBMCs. This clonotype originated in a woman aged 18-35 years in good health and CMV-seronegative. The chain combines TRBV6-6 with TRBJ1-4; the table's TRBD1 call for D was not verified on the DNA. The CDR3: CASSTSGQKNEKLFF.